This entry lists 14 T cell receptor beta chains sequenced from one sample in a study of blood T cell repertoires in COVID-19. The method was immunoSEQ multiplex PCR; TCRdb's version includes in-frame clones alone and lacks a portion of them. Altogether roughly 150,000 clones are present, roughly 84% being singletons, with the ten largest covering approximately 10%. Sequenced: peripheral blood. These receptors all come from a man between 65 and 85 years old with active or convalescent COVID-19.

The chain combines TRBV5-8 with TRBJ1-4; 8 bases map to TRBD1. CDR1 and CDR2 (germline): SGHTS, YDEGEE. CDR3 size: 16 residues. V lost 6 bases to trimming and J lost 6 bases; unmatched junction nucleotides: 13. CDR3 nucleotide sequence: TGTGCCAGCAACTCTCTCGTCGGGACAGGTCATGAAAAACTGTTTTTT. Protein: CASNSLVGTGHEKLFF.

The rearrangement joins TRBV27 to TRBJ2-3; a weak D match, TRBD2 (5 bases). CDR3 length equals 12 residues. Trimming cost V 10 bases and J 1 base, with 9 bases left between them. Germline V gene sequence: CDR1 MNHEY, CDR2 SMNVEV (reference sequence). CDR3 amino acids: CANEDCTDTQYF. In DNA, the CDR3 is TGTGCCAATGAGGACTGCACAGATACGCAGTATTTT.

This clone came up a few times. The chain couples TRBV12-2 to TRBJ1-5; TRBD1, the table's D call, lacks a check against the DNA. TRBV12-2 is a listed pseudogene. There are 19 residues in the CDR3. CDR3 protein: CASRLDSRDRGSGNQPQHF. The CDR3 coding sequence is TGTGCAAGTCGCTTAGATTCACGGGACAGGGGAAGTGGGAATCAGCCCCAGCATTTT.

The rearrangement joins TRBV29-1 to TRBJ1-2; tentative D call: TRBD1 (6 bases). Between the trimmed V and J ends, which lost 5 bases and 3 bases, there was a span of 10 bases. Per the germline V gene, CDR1 is SQVTM and CDR2 is ANQGSEA. The CDR3 spans 12 residues. The DNA of the CDR3 is TGCAGCGTTTATAGGACAGACTATGGCTACACCTTC. Translated: CSVYRTDYGYTF. Supplemented by reference TRBV29-1 and TRBJ1-2, the full variable domain reads SAVISQKPSRDICQRGTSLTIQCQVDSQVTMMFWYRQQPGQSLTLIATANQGSEATYESGFVIDKFPISRPNLTFSTLTVSNMSPEDSSIYLCSVYRTDYGYTFGSGTRLTVV.

The chain carries TRBV10-2 and TRBJ1-1, with D perhaps TRBD1 (5 bases). V lost 4 bases, J lost 1 base, and 7 bases lay in between. CDR1 WSHSY and CDR2 SAAADI come from the germline V gene. The CDR3 totals 13 residues. This CDR3 is CASSVQENTEAFF. The CDR3 DNA follows: TGCGCCAGCAGTGTACAGGAGAACACTGAAGCTTTCTTT.

The sample holds many counts of this clone. The V and J genes are TRBV27 and TRBJ2-7, with D possibly matching TRBD2 (6 bases). V lost 5 bases and J lost 2, with 13 bases in between. The CDR3 loop spans 14 amino acids. Germline CDR1 and CDR2: MNHEY and SMNVEV (reference sequence). CDR3 amino acids: CASSTVTGAYEQYF. As DNA, the CDR3 is TGTGCCAGCAGTACGGTTACGGGGGCCTACGAGCAGTACTTC.

The J gene is TRBJ1-4, the V gene TRBV7-8, with a possible D match to TRBD1 (5 bases). CDR1 SGHVS and CDR2 FQNEAQ come from the germline V gene. Trimming stripped 5 bases from V and 7 bases from J, with 8 bases between. This CDR3 region has 12 residues. The CDR3 is CASSGGGEKLFF. As DNA, the CDR3 is TGTGCCAGCAGCGGGGGGGGTGAAAAACTGTTTTTT.

The chain combines TRBV9 with TRBJ1-2, with a weak D call TRBD1 (5 bases). Germline V gene lookup returns CDR1 SGDLS and CDR2 YYNGEE. The CDR3 sequence is 14 residues long. V lost 4 bases and J lost 4, with 14 bases in between. CDR3 sequence reads: CASSLPGGGYGYTF. CDR3 nucleotides: TGTGCCAGCAGCCTCCCCGGGGGAGGCTATGGCTACACCTTC.

J is TRBJ1-2 and V is TRBV7-8; D gene uncertain. CDR3 length equals 14 residues. The ends were cut back, 1 base at V and 2 bases at J, with 8 bases in the middle. Germline CDR1 reads SGHVS; CDR2 reads FQNEAQ. Written as DNA, the CDR3 is TGTGCCAGCAGCTTAGTCGCAGGAAACTATGGCTACACCTTC. Translation gives CASSLVAGNYGYTF. Using reference TRBV7-8 and TRBJ1-2 for the parts outside the CDR3, the full variable domain is GAGVSQSPRYKVAKRGQDVALRCDPISGHVSLFWYQQALGQGPEFLTYFQNEAQLDKSGLPSDRFFAERPEGSVSTLKIQRTQQEDSAVYLCASSLVAGNYGYTFGSGTRLTVV.

The CDR3 region has the DNA TGTGCCAGCAGTGAAATGGAGATATATGGCTACACCTTC. Translating gives CASSEMEIYGYTF. This chain links TRBV2 with TRBJ1-2; D is uncertain. The CDR3 has 13 amino acids. Germline assignment: CDR1 SNHLY and CDR2 FYNNEI. The V end lost 2 bases, the J end lost 5 bases, and 9 bases lay between the germline ends.

This chain uses TRBV6-5 with TRBJ2-1; 8 positions match TRBD2. V shed 6 bases and J 7 bases; nucleotides not matched to a gene: 5. The CDR3 runs to 13 residues. CDR1 and CDR2 from the germline V gene are MNHEY and SVGAGI. CDR3 residues: CASRWREVNEQFF. CDR3 DNA sequence: TGTGCCAGCAGATGGCGGGAGGTAAATGAGCAGTTCTTC.

The chain carries TRBV5-1 and TRBJ1-1; D is possibly TRBD1 (5 bases). There are 16 residues in the CDR3. V gave up 4 bases and J gave up 6 bases, with 22 bases separating them. Germline assignment: CDR1 SGHRS and CDR2 YFSETQ. CDR3 residues: CASSPGHHGGYAEAFF. For the CDR3, the DNA is TGCGCCAGCAGCCCGGGGCACCATGGGGGGTACGCTGAAGCTTTCTTT.

The chain combines TRBV29-1 with TRBJ1-1; TRBD1 might be the D (6 bases). The V gene lost 8 bases and the J gene lost 1 base, with 17 bases spanning the gap. This CDR3 is built from 14 residues. CDR1 is SQVTM and CDR2 is ANQGSEA in the germline V gene. In DNA, the CDR3 is TGCAGCACTTCCAAGGGGACACCGAACACTGAAGCTTTCTTT. It is translated as CSTSKGTPNTEAFF.

A word on this clone: At one end, the junction sequence differs from germline, possibly due to a read error. The chain recombines TRBV11-2 with TRBJ1-6; D is unresolved. The germline V gene encodes CDR1 SGHAT and CDR2 FQNNGV. The CDR3 length is 16 residues. This CDR3 is CASTLTRSSYNSPLHF. The CDR3 region has the DNA TGTGCCAGCACCTTAACGCGAAGCTCCTATAATTCACCCCTCCACTTT.